Sequencing of this T cell receptor (beta chain) was carried out in a study of spatial heterogeneity in lung cancer. Each CDR3 protein is one row after TCRdb ran MiXCR on the 5' RACE reads. The data show around 89,000 distinct CDR3 sequences, over 9.5% seen once. This CDR3 region has 15 residues. Trimming removed 1 base at V and 5 bases at J, with 15 bases between. The V gene's germline CDR1 is MGHRA and CDR2 YSYEKL. Time point indicated: sample taken at primary tumor resection. Tumor, nontumor lung or frozen PBMC supplied whole RNA that was sequenced unsorted. This TCR was recovered from a male donor with early-stage non-small cell lung cancer. The sequencing here drew on PBMCs, taken at surgery. V usage is TRBV4-1 and J usage is TRBJ2-7; D could derive from TRBD1 or TRBD2 (5 bases each). The CDR3 region has the DNA TGCGCCAGCAGCCAAGCGGGGCAGGGTAGTCACGAGCAGTACTTC. It yields the protein CASSQAGQGSHEQYF.